This TCR beta chain was sequenced for a study of identical twins. Through template switching, a universal primer site was introduced, and the cDNA contained unique molecular identifiers. TCRdb used MiXCR to reprocess the 5' RACE reads, holding one entry per CDR3 protein. This table holds approximately 500,000 distinct CDR3 sequences, more than 20% found once. The CDR3 contains 12 residues. CDR1 and CDR2 from the germline V gene are MNHNY and SVGAGI (reference sequence). The junction had 1 base not matched to a gene; V was cut back by 8 bases and J by 5 bases. This same sample was also part of a study on T cells expressing NK-cell markers.

The TCR sequence derives from a woman aged 18-29 years in good health. Sequenced sample: CD4+ T cells sorted from blood. The genes are TRBV6-6 and TRBJ2-2; 8 bases agree with TRBD2. The CDR3 DNA reads TGTGCCAGCGGCGGGGGGACCGGGGAGCTGTTTTTT. This sequence encodes CASGGGTGELFF.